This T cell receptor beta chain comes out of a study of shared clonotypes between healthy human individuals (dated by TCRdb to about 2020). For the study in its entirety: Three men and a couple of women, aged 18 to 49 years, made up the cohort. For each donor, CD4 naive and CD4 memory were each run on three plates, CD8 naive on two plates, and CD8 memory on one plate. To estimate repertoire size and how much clonotypes are shared between individuals, the study performed deep sequencing of blood TCR repertoires from a handful of healthy adults. Libraries were prepared and TCR repertoires were sequenced by different laboratories using diverse techniques, in order to increase sequencing depth and limit assay-specific biases. Between about 0.9 and 8.9 billion PBMCs per donor were obtained by leukapheresis.

Using the deep immunoSEQ assay, TCR CDR3 regions were amplified from genomic DNA by multiplex PCR. Extracted genomic DNA from each cell subset was spread evenly across all wells of several immunoSEQ 96-well plates, with each plate serving as a replicate. Each replicate PCR for sorted subsets received roughly 0.2 ug genomic DNA, equal to 28,000 or so T cell genomes. The purified libraries were quantified using a Qubit 3.0 fluorometer, sized with a Bioanalyzer 2100, and then quantified again using the KAPA Library Quantification kit. A separate single-read 150-cycle Illumina NextSeq 550 flow cell was used to sequence each immunoSEQ 96-well plate. As for the original processing: The immunoSEQ output contained only junctional sequences without quality scores, so filtering could not match that applied to full-length reads. To assign V/J genes and CDR3, sequences were annotated against IMGT germline references using PyIR, a Python wrapper for IgBLAST v1.9. Reads with weak V/J assignments (E-value above 1e-6), missing CDR3, stop codons, out-of-frame junctions, or ambiguous translated residues were removed. V3J clonotypes were defined as sequences sharing an identical inferred V gene, J gene, and CDR3 amino acid sequence. The percentage overlap between two repertoires was calculated by dividing the number of shared unique clonotypes by the size of the smaller repertoire. Three approaches were used to assess repertoire richness: RTK rarefaction, the Chao1 estimator, and Recon v2.1 estimates of unobserved clonotypes. Generation probabilities were computed with OLGA for all TCRbeta clonotypes obtained by the gDNA method from several donors. Imported from immuneACCESS, the table was reduced by TCRdb to in-frame sequences with V and J called. These copies leave out some clones; in studies compared against another copy, an unresolved V gene accounts for under half, and the cause of the remainder is not known. The V and J calls and clone size come from that table; D and trimming were worked out from the DNA. The sample table contains 800,000 to 950,000 clones; only one count was recorded for about 96% of them. The ten largest clones take up about 0.22% of the sample.

General study outcomes and caveats: Incomplete sequencing was indicated by rarefaction of sorted-subset datasets, despite the large sequencing depth. Pairwise subsampling indicated that sequencing depth was expected to affect the degree of clonotype sharing among donors. Sampling was restricted to blood, and TCR repertoires in tissue are likely to differ from TCR repertoires in blood. Around 5.4% of naive CD4, approximately 3.7% of naive CD8, approximately 2% of memory CD4, and about 0.4% of memory CD8 clonotypes were shared across several donors. Compared with non-shared clonotypes, the clonotypes found in all four sorted-subset donors had higher generation probabilities. Naive subsets generally had larger estimated clonotype richness than memory subsets did. Because the study included only a small number of donors, the genetic and exposure-history diversity represented was limited.

CD8 naive samples consisted of CD45RO-negative cells that were positively selected for CCR7, yielding a CD45RA+CCR7+ population without TemRA cells. The donors were healthy, HIV-negative adults with no recently reported acute infections or vaccinations. All donors were Caucasian adults living in Nashville, Tennessee, USA. Blood was collected by leukapheresis, and PBMCs were isolated by Ficoll-Histopaque density gradient centrifugation and then cryopreserved in liquid nitrogen vapor phase. Analytical flow cytometry was used to check the purity and quantity of every magnetically sorted T cell population. Each sorted fraction had its genomic DNA isolated and then quantified by UV absorbance on a Nanodrop 2000c. The germline V gene provides CDR1 SGHTA and CDR2 FQGTGA. The cysteine opens and the phenylalanine closes a CDR3 of 13 amino acids. The kept DNA is CDR3 alone, 39 bases in frame from the first base. V gives up 0 bases and J gives up 5 bases, and the segment between their germline ends measures 8 bases.

In regard to this clone: This clone's antigen is unknown. Per-base qualities were not stored, and no clone one base away is much larger.

The origin of this receptor is a man between 25 and 39 years old in good health. Sequencing used naive CD8+ T cells sorted from blood. Interpreted using the paper, the cell subset or site label stands for: CD45RA+CCR7+. The chain is made from TRBV7-3 and TRBJ2-7; the D gene cannot be resolved reliably. The CDR3: CASSLTGSHEQYF. The nucleotides read TGTGCCAGCAGCTTAACGGGTTCCCACGAGCAGTACTTC.